The clone carrying this T cell receptor (beta chain) was observed a handful of times. Its specificity is not known. The entry originates in a study of Ad26.COV2.S vaccination and SARS-CoV-2 variants. In the study overall: The vaccine Ad26.COV2.S was put into the muscle once, or twice with 56 days between. Whole-study results and caveats: People who got the vaccine or the placebo had similar non-spike TCR breadth. Recipients given vaccine exceeded placebo recipients in spike-specific TCR breadth.

As for treatment: roughly 19 received Ad26.COV2.S at low or high dose, single or two shots; about 5 received placebo; per-sample allocation not given. The investigators took samples on day 63 after the first vaccine or placebo injection. The J segment lost 2 bases and the V segment lost 3 bases, leaving 6 bases of the junction unmatched. CDR1 is SGDLS and CDR2 is YYNGEE in the germline V gene. The CDR3 runs to 16 residues. TCRdb's table, derived via immunoSEQ multiplex PCR, lists solely in-frame clones and lacks some. The sample has 350,000 to 550,000 clones; about 91% are singletons. The receptor was isolated from a person aged 18-65 years who received the Ad26.COV2.S COVID-19 vaccine or a placebo. The J gene is TRBJ2-1, the V gene TRBV9; TRBD1 agrees at 9 bases. The sample consisted of peripheral blood, taken in a trial of Ad26.COV2.S vaccine versus placebo. As DNA, the CDR3 is TGTGCCAGCAGCGCCTGGACAGGGGATACCTACAATGAGCAGTTCTTC. Translating gives CASSAWTGDTYNEQFF.